A selection of T cell receptor beta chains follows, all from one sample in a study of radiotherapy plus CTLA-4 blockade in lung cancer. TCRdb's table, derived via immunoSEQ multiplex PCR, lists solely in-frame clones and lacks some. The sample yields about 66,000 clones, around four fifths seen once. This sample comprised peripheral blood, obtained from a patient treated with radiotherapy plus ipilimumab. The receptors were sampled from a human donor with non-small cell lung cancer who had a partial response to radiotherapy plus ipilimumab. Each CDR3 is given with its conserved first and last residue. Rows give clone size only sometimes, using once, few, many, or a class for an expanded clone.

size: few
V: TRBV28
J: TRBJ1-6
CDR3: CASSLYGDNSPLHF

size: -
V: TRBV30
J: TRBJ2-1
CDR3: CAWRTTGSKVSEQFF

size: -
V: TRBV27
J: TRBJ2-7
CDR3: CASAGGLRGEQYF

size: -
V: TRBV15
J: TRBJ2-7
CDR3: CATSRARGVTEQYF

size: -
V: TRBV19
J: TRBJ1-5
CDR3: CASTRSGEKVKPQHF

size: few
V: TRBV30
J: TRBJ2-7
CDR3: CAWSVRGSYSYEQYF

size: once
V: TRBV6-6
J: TRBJ2-3
CDR3: CASTLPSADTQYF

size: -
V: TRBV6-1
J: TRBJ1-4
CDR3: CASSETGATNEKLFF

size: -
V: TRBV5-4
J: TRBJ2-2
CDR3: CASSLRQGTPGELFF

size: -
V: TRBV2
J: TRBJ2-7
CDR3: CASRSGRGLDEQYF

size: -
V: TRBV11-2
J: TRBJ2-1
CDR3: CASSLRRQGGNEQFF

size: -
V: TRBV18
J: TRBJ1-3
CDR3: CASSPQGVTNTIYF

size: -
V: TRBV7-9
J: TRBJ1-2
CDR3: CASSLGSRDLDGYTF

size: once
V: TRBV19
J: TRBJ2-7
CDR3: CASSMASGGYEQYF

size: -
V: TRBV4-1
J: TRBJ1-5
CDR3: CASSHGTTSNQPQHF

size: -
V: TRBV28
J: TRBJ1-5
CDR3: CASRAAEGAFQPQHF

size: -
V: TRBV19
J: TRBJ2-5
CDR3: CASRGTGLETQYF

size: -
V: TRBV11-2
J: TRBJ2-3
CDR3: CASSLARLSGWRDTQYF

size: -
V: TRBV5-6
J: TRBJ2-7
CDR3: CASSLGAGGYSYEQYF

size: -
V: TRBV7-3
J: TRBJ2-1
CDR3: CASSPMGTSGGNEQFF

size: -
V: TRBV7-9
J: TRBJ2-2
CDR3: CASRHTSGKDTGELFF

size: -
V: TRBV4-1
J: TRBJ1-2
CDR3: CASSLPAASYGYTF

size: -
V: TRBV5-4
J: TRBJ2-1
CDR3: CASSLDPGQGTFF

size: few
V: TRBV5-1
J: TRBJ2-3
CDR3: CASSLEGSTDTQYF

size: -
V: TRBV27
J: TRBJ1-2
CDR3: CASSLGAKRGAAANYGYTF

size: few
V: TRBV5-1
J: TRBJ1-5
CDR3: CASSLSPGSNQPQHF

size: -
V: TRBV7-8
J: TRBJ2-1
CDR3: CASSPRREAGAIRDEQFF

size: -
V: TRBV14
J: TRBJ2-2
CDR3: CASSQFTGQGNTGELFF

size: -
V: TRBV5-1
J: TRBJ2-1
CDR3: CASSSGLAGTNDEQFF

size: -
V: TRBV5-5
J: TRBJ2-6
CDR3: CASSSGTGGSGANVLTF

size: -
V: TRBV13
J: TRBJ2-7
CDR3: CASSLVGSWNEQYF

size: -
V: TRBV28
J: TRBJ1-2
CDR3: CASLGGSGLYGYTF

size: -
V: TRBV14
J: TRBJ2-7
CDR3: CASSQDFGGREQYF

size: few
V: TRBV19
J: TRBJ2-1
CDR3: CASSMGLGAYNEQFF

size: -
V: TRBV9
J: TRBJ2-3
CDR3: CASSTMVGVIDTQYF

size: once
V: TRBV29-1
J: TRBJ2-3
CDR3: CSVRLASTDTQYF

size: -
V: TRBV30
J: TRBJ2-7
CDR3: CAWSEIAGGSSYEQYF

size: -
V: TRBV11-2
J: TRBJ2-7
CDR3: CASSRLAGEQYF

size: once
V: TRBV7-2
J: TRBJ2-7
CDR3: CASSPPTGLVYEQYF

size: -
V: TRBV5-4
J: TRBJ2-7
CDR3: CASKREIVDEQYF

size: medium-sized
V: TRBV27
J: TRBJ2-7
CDR3: CASRPGTGTDSSYEQYF

size: -
V: TRBV29-1
J: TRBJ2-1
CDR3: CSVRERLSGLYNEQFF

size: -
V: TRBV5-1
J: TRBJ2-7
CDR3: CASSLGLSSGIHEQYF

size: -
V: TRBV5-6
J: TRBJ1-1
CDR3: CASSLDRVAEAFF

size: -
V: TRBV30
J: TRBJ2-3
CDR3: CAWSWGGREYF

size: once
V: TRBV4-1
J: TRBJ1-5
CDR3: CASSQDEGAKQPQHF

size: -
V: TRBV15
J: TRBJ2-1
CDR3: CATSRSPGTSEFF

size: -
V: TRBV7-3
J: TRBJ2-2
CDR3: CASSPGAAATGELFF

size: -
V: TRBV27
J: TRBJ1-1
CDR3: CASSSLQGRSTEAFF

size: -
V: TRBV18
J: TRBJ1-3
CDR3: CASSPDSTGGFGNTIYF

size: -
V: TRBV28
J: TRBJ1-1
CDR3: CASSSLGQGTEAFF

size: -
V: TRBV5-5
J: TRBJ2-2
CDR3: CASSFGTELGELFF

size: -
V: TRBV6-4
J: TRBJ1-4
CDR3: CASSDPREATNEKLFF

size: few
V: TRBV28
J: TRBJ2-5
CDR3: CASSSRLAGAQETQYF

size: -
V: TRBV10-3
J: TRBJ2-5
CDR3: CAISGPNGLAGVGERGETQYF

size: -
V: TRBV6-6
J: TRBJ1-2
CDR3: CASSYSARGSYGYTF

size: -
V: TRBV28
J: TRBJ2-7
CDR3: CASSTQNSYEQYF

size: -
V: TRBV5-1
J: TRBJ1-3
CDR3: CASSLAQGTGNTIYF

size: -
V: TRBV27
J: TRBJ2-7
CDR3: CASSPDRGGYEQYF

size: -
V: TRBV15
J: TRBJ2-1
CDR3: CATSRGGGLAGENEQFF